The TCR beta chain described here comes from a study of CD8 T cells in ankylosing spondylitis. General observations from the study: Previously reported in reactive arthritis synovial fluid and blood were some of the motif variants. In ankylosing spondylitis patients, matched synovial fluid reportedly showed significant enrichment of disease-linked clones. Ankylosing spondylitis blood seemed to carry a telltale TCR beta motif made of seven or eight highly homologous variants.

Libraries for TCR beta were made by quantitative 5'-RACE with molecular barcodes. TCRdb reprocessed the 5' RACE reads with MiXCR, giving one entry per CDR3 protein. The data hold approximately 260,000 distinct CDR3 sequences, with 15% to 20% observed a single time. This clonotype was observed at least ten times. What it binds is not known. The V gene lost 5 bases and the J gene lost 1 base, with 8 bases spanning the gap. Germline V CDR1 and CDR2: SQVTM, ANQGSEA. This CDR3 spans 12 amino acids. This TCR came from a male donor with ankylosing spondylitis or in good health (not recorded which). The specimen was blood, either unsorted or a sorted T cell fraction (not recorded which). V and J are TRBV29-1 and TRBJ1-1, with a possible D match to TRBD1 (5 bases). DNA for the CDR3: TGCAGCGTTACGGGGCGGAACACTGAAGCTTTCTTT. Residues: CSVTGRNTEAFF.